Below are 15 T cell receptor beta chains sequenced from a single sample in a study of shared clonotypes between healthy human individuals. TCRdb's copy holds only in-frame clones and misses some; the assay was immunoSEQ multiplex PCR. The sample carries around 2.5 million clones, under 95% recorded once. The sample consisted of naive CD4+ T cells from PBMCs. The subset denotes: CD45RA+ positively selected. Receptor source: a man aged 18 to 29 in good health. Some clones in this sample may be carry-over from other donors' samples.

This chain joins TRBV28 and TRBJ2-2; 12 bases agree with TRBD2. The V gene end was trimmed by 5 bases and the J gene end by 4 bases; junction bases not matched to a gene: 2. Germline assignment: CDR1 MDHEN and CDR2 SYDVKM. The CDR3 has 15 amino acids. The CDR3 nucleotides read TGTGCCAGCAGTCTAGCGGGAGGGCCCACCGGGGAGCTGTTTTTT. This translates into CASSLAGGPTGELFF.

This chain uses TRBV10-3 with TRBJ2-1, with 14 positions matching TRBD2. This CDR3 region has 19 residues. The V gene end was trimmed by 3 bases and the J gene end by 7 bases; junction bases not matched to a gene: 14. CDR1 and CDR2 from the germline V gene are ENHRY and SYGVKD. CDR3 in DNA: TGTGCCATCAGTGACCCCCCGGGACTAGCGGGAGTAAGGGGGAATGAGCAGTTCTTC. Translation: CAISDPPGLAGVRGNEQFF.

The CDR3 sequence: CASSTSANTEAFF. DNA for the CDR3: TGTGCCAGCTCTACGTCGGCGAACACTGAAGCTTTCTTT. This rearrangement joins TRBV18 to TRBJ1-1; no reliable D call. V was shortened by 6 bases and J by 1 base, with 9 bases between the two germline ends. Germline V gene sequence: CDR1 KGHSH, CDR2 LQKENI. The CDR3 is 13 residues long.

The chain uses TRBV5-4 and TRBJ2-7, with 10 nucleotides matching TRBD2. Germline CDR1 and CDR2: SGHNT and YYREEE (reference sequence). This CDR3 is 18 amino acids long. Trimming took 2 bases from V and 3 from J; bases not matched to a gene: 14. The CDR3 sequence: CASSFGPPSGRAYYEQYF. The CDR3 DNA follows: TGTGCCAGCAGCTTTGGTCCTCCTAGCGGGAGAGCTTACTACGAGCAGTACTTC.

This clone has a single count. This rearrangement joins TRBV9 to TRBJ2-7; 9 nucleotides align to TRBD2. This CDR3 is 16 amino acids long. Germline V gene lookup returns CDR1 SGDLS and CDR2 YYNGEE. V lost 3 bases to trimming and J lost 3 bases; unmatched junction nucleotides: 10. The CDR3 spells CASSDTTSGEIYEQYF. The CDR3 bases are TGTGCCAGCAGCGATACGACTAGCGGAGAAATCTACGAGCAGTACTTC.

Of note for this clone: The sample has other DNA sequences that encode this CDR3 too. The J gene is TRBJ1-3, the V gene TRBV7-9; D call uncertain. Germline values: CDR1 SEHNR, CDR2 FQNEAQ (reference sequence). The ends were cut back, 4 bases at V and 0 bases at J, with 4 bases in the middle. The CDR3 runs 13 residues. This chain's CDR3 is CASSSDSGNTIYF. For the CDR3, the DNA is TGTGCCAGCAGCTCGGACTCTGGAAACACCATATATTTT. Together with reference TRBV7-9 and TRBJ1-3, the CDR3 gives the full variable domain: DTGVSQNPRHKITKRGQNVTFRCDPISEHNRLYWYRQTLGQGPEFLTYFQNEAQLEKSRLLSDRFSAERPKGSFSTLEIQRTEQGDSAMYLCASSSDSGNTIYFGEGSWLTVV.

V is TRBV28 and J is TRBJ1-2; the D gene is possibly TRBD1 (5 bases). The CDR3 consists of 16 residues. The ends were cut back, 2 bases at V and 4 bases at J, with 17 bases in the middle. Per the germline V gene, CDR1 is MDHEN and CDR2 is SYDVKM. DNA of the CDR3: TGTGCCAGCAGTTTAGCGGACGAGGCGGGGGGCTATGGCTACACCTTC. This sequence encodes CASSLADEAGGYGYTF.

In this sample, this clone turned up a few times. An end of the junction does not agree with germline; a read error may underlie this. The V gene is TRBV28, the J gene TRBJ1-5; D is undetermined. The germline gives CDR1 MDHEN, CDR2 SYDVKM. This CDR3 region has 11 residues. CDR3 sequence (DNA): TGTGCCAGCAGTTTAAGCGGGCCCCGTTCTTTT. It translates to CASSLSGPRSF.

In this sample, this clone turned up once. This chain links TRBV29-1 with TRBJ1-2; D is unclear. Germline CDR1 SQVTM, CDR2 ANQGSEA. V dropped 4 bases and J dropped 4 bases, with 13 bases sitting between them. CDR3 length equals 13 residues. CDR3 bases: TGCAGCGTTGTGGTCTCGGGAATCTATGGCTACACCTTC. The encoded protein is CSVVVSGIYGYTF.

The chain has TRBV19 and TRBJ2-1; TRBD1 might be the D (5 bases). CDR1 and CDR2 (germline): LNHDA, SQIVND (reference sequence). The CDR3 runs to 15 residues. The ends were cut back, 1 base at V and 3 bases at J, with 10 bases in the middle. CDR3 coding DNA: TGTGCCAGTAGTATAGGGGGCAGAATCTACAATGAGCAGTTCTTC. Protein product: CASSIGGRIYNEQFF.

The chain carries TRBV18 and TRBJ2-5, with 11 bases that match TRBD2. Germline V CDR1 and CDR2: KGHSH, LQKENI. The CDR3 runs to 14 residues. V was clipped by 3 bases and J by 9 bases; unmatched bases: 6. In DNA form, the CDR3 reads TGTGCCAGCTCACCGACGGGACTAGCGGAACCCCAGTACTTC. It codes for CASSPTGLAEPQYF.

This clone came up once. This chain links TRBV27 with TRBJ2-1, with D unresolved. Germline V CDR1 and CDR2: MNHEY, SMNVEV (reference sequence). Trimming pared 5 bases from V and 4 bases from J, leaving 18 bases between. The CDR3 consists of 16 residues. The CDR3 region is CASSPLSKATYNEQFF. The CDR3 DNA reads as TGTGCCAGCAGTCCCCTCAGTAAGGCTACATACAATGAGCAGTTCTTC.

This clone is a singleton in its sample. The V and J genes are TRBV9 and TRBJ2-2, with D perhaps matching TRBD1 (5 bases). Germline CDR1 is SGDLS and CDR2 is YYNGEE. V was trimmed by 5 bases and J by 6 bases, leaving 14 bases between them. CDR3 length equals 14 residues. The CDR3 nucleotides are TGTGCCAGCAGTGCCAGGGTCAGCTCCGGGGAGCTGTTTTTT. It yields the protein CASSARVSSGELFF.

The chain carries TRBV27 and TRBJ1-2, with D unresolved. The CDR3 covers 16 residues. CDR1 and CDR2 from the germline V gene are MNHEY and SMNVEV (reference sequence). The ends were cut back, 0 bases at V and 7 bases at J, with 18 bases in the middle. For the CDR3, the DNA is TGTGCCAGCAGTTTATCGCTACAGTCGAGGTTAGGTGGCTACACCTTC. It translates to CASSLSLQSRLGGYTF.

V usage is TRBV18 and J usage is TRBJ2-7, with D possibly TRBD1 on 6 matching bases. Per the germline V gene, CDR1 is KGHSH and CDR2 is LQKENI. This CDR3 is 18 amino acids long. V was cut by 3 bases and J by 2 bases, with 23 bases left in between. The CDR3: CASSPYRILTGKTYEQYF. In nucleotides, the CDR3 is TGTGCCAGCTCACCCTATAGAATTCTAACAGGGAAAACCTACGAGCAGTACTTC.